This T cell receptor beta chain comes out of a study of T cell responses to AZD1222 COVID-19 vaccine. The assay was immunoSEQ multiplex PCR, and TCRdb's table has in-frame clones only and misses some. The sample contains more than 140,000 clones, about 91% of which appear only once. The CDR3 runs to 12 residues. The germline V gene encodes CDR1 KGHSH and CDR2 LQKENI. V shed 5 bases and J shed 2 bases, with 6 bases lying between them. Points from the study as a whole: Close to half of spike-specific TCRs reportedly recognize unmutated variant regions.

As to this clone: Antigen: not known.

V is TRBV18 and J is TRBJ1-2; no clear D gene. This TCR derives from an adult in good health. The material sequenced was peripheral blood, taken on day 0 of MenACWY control vaccination. This CDR3 reads CASSTRNYGYTF. In DNA, the CDR3 is TGTGCCAGCTCAACCCGGAACTATGGCTACACCTTC.